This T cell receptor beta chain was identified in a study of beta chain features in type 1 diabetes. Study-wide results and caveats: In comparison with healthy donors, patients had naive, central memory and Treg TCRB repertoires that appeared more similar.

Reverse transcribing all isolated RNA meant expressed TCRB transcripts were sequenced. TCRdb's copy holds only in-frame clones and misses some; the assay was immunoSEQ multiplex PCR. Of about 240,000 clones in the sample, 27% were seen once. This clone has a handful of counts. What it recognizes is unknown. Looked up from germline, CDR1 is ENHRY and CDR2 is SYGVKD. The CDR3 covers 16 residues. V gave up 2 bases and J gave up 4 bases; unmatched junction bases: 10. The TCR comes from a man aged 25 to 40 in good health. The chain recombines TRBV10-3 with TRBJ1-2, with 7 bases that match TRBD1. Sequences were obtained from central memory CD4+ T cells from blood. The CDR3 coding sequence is TGTGCCATCAGTGAGGCCGGGACAGCCGCCGTCTATGGCTACACCTTC. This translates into CAISEAGTAAVYGYTF.